The 7 T cell receptor beta chains reported below all come from one sample, sequenced in a study of cytomegalovirus exposure and HLA in healthy donors. PCR involved 60 Vbeta and 13 Jbeta primers. Clones were sequenced by immunoSEQ multiplex PCR, and TCRdb holds only the in-frame ones, with some missing. The sample lists more than 80,000 clones; about four fifths were seen once. Sequencing used PBMCs. These receptors all come from a woman aged 40-49 years in good health and CMV-seropositive.

The chain is built from TRBV6-1 and TRBJ2-7, with TRBD2 identical over 10 bases. CDR3 length: 14 residues. The germline CDR1 and CDR2 sequences are MNHNS and SASEGT. The V and J ends lost 2 bases and 5 bases, in that order; junction bases with no gene match: 3. CDR3 loop: CASSEQGTSDEQYF. The CDR3 DNA is TGTGCCAGCAGTGAACAGGGGACTAGCGACGAGCAGTACTTC.

The rearrangement joins TRBV6-5 to TRBJ2-1; TRBD2 matches at 12 bases. The CDR3 has 15 amino acids. J gave up 6 bases and V 6 bases, and 6 bases lay outside the gene matches. Germline lookup yields CDR1 MNHEY and CDR2 SVGAGI. The CDR3 bases are TGTGCCAGCAGGGACGGACTAGCGGGAACCAATGAGCAGTTCTTC. It is translated as CASRDGLAGTNEQFF.

In DNA, the CDR3 is TGTGCCAGCAGCCAAGGAGACAGCGGGAGACTCGAGCAGTACTTC. Amino acids: CASSQGDSGRLEQYF. V is TRBV4-2 and J is TRBJ2-7; 8 bases agree with TRBD2. The CDR3 runs to 15 residues. Germline V gene lookup returns CDR1 LGHNA and CDR2 YNFKEQ. Trimming cost V 1 base and J 6 bases; bases outside gene matches: 8.

The chain carries TRBV6-1 and TRBJ1-5; D may be TRBD1 (6 bases). This CDR3 region has 16 residues. V dropped 1 base and J dropped 0 bases, with 10 bases sitting between them. Per germline, CDR1 MNHNS and CDR2 SASEGT. The CDR3 nucleotides read TGTGCCAGCAGTGAAGGACAGGTTTATAGCAATCAGCCCCAGCATTTT. This encodes CASSEGQVYSNQPQHF.

Only a few counts were recorded for this clone. This chain uses TRBV30 with TRBJ1-4; no clear D. V lost 3 bases to trimming and J lost 8 bases, with 10 bases between them. The CDR3 contains 12 residues. In germline, CDR1 is GTSNPN, CDR2 SVGIG (reference sequence). The CDR3 nucleotides read TGTGCCTGGAGGGCAGGTGGAGAAAAACTGTTTTTT. This codes for CAWRAGGEKLFF.

The V gene is TRBV27, the J gene TRBJ2-2; TRBD2 might be the D (6 bases). Trimming left V 4 bases short and J 4 bases short, with 16 bases between. Germline-derived CDR1 and CDR2 are MNHEY and SMNVEV (reference sequence). This CDR3 is 16 amino acids long. The CDR3 DNA is TGTGCCAGCAGTTCACTAGCCAGGTCCCCCACCGGGGAGCTGTTTTTT. Amino acids: CASSSLARSPTGELFF.

The chain recombines TRBV6-6 with TRBJ1-2; D is uncertain. V lost 0 bases to trimming and J lost 4 bases, with 9 bases between them. The CDR3 totals 14 residues. Germline values: CDR1 MNHNY, CDR2 SVGAGI (reference sequence). CDR3 region: CASSYSLGRYGYTF. The CDR3 nucleotides are TGTGCCAGCAGTTACTCTTTGGGCCGCTATGGCTACACCTTC.